Below, 6 T cell receptor beta chains from the same sample are listed, as sequenced in a study of CD8 T cells in ankylosing spondylitis. The study's findings and limits: Blood of patients with ankylosing spondylitis appeared to be characterized by a TCR beta motif of roughly eight highly homologous variants.

Antigens for these TCRs are unknown. TCRdb used MiXCR to reprocess the 5' RACE reads, holding one entry per CDR3 protein. The sample shows about 510,000 distinct CDR3 sequences, 5.3% of them seen only once. The sequencing sample was made of blood, either unsorted or a sorted T cell fraction (not recorded which). Receptor source: a male donor with ankylosing spondylitis.

This clonotype was observed many times. This chain uses TRBV20-1 with TRBJ2-1; D unclear. From germline, CDR1 is DFQATT and CDR2 SNEGSKA (reference sequence). The CDR3 covers 14 residues. Trimming left V 6 bases short and J 0 bases short, with 12 bases between. CDR3 sequence reads: CSAVPPGSYNEQFF. The CDR3 DNA reads TGCAGTGCAGTCCCCCCAGGCTCCTACAATGAGCAGTTCTTC.

This clonotype was detected many times. This chain connects TRBV20-1 to TRBJ1-1, with a tentative D call TRBD1 (5 bases). V lost 3 bases and J lost 7, with 15 bases in between. The CDR3 runs 13 residues. Germline CDR1 and CDR2: DFQATT and SNEGSKA (reference sequence). CDR3 in DNA: TGCAGTGCTAGTTCAGGGACCGATATTGAAGCTTTCTTT. This sequence encodes CSASSGTDIEAFF.

This clonotype was seen a few times. J is TRBJ1-2 and V is TRBV28; no firm D call. The CDR3 runs 15 residues. The V gene lost 2 bases and the J gene lost 0 bases, with 10 bases spanning the gap. Germline CDR1 is MDHEN and CDR2 is SYDVKM. CDR3 nucleotide sequence: TGTGCCAGCAGTTTAGTATCCACGACTAACTATGGCTACACCTTC. Translating gives CASSLVSTTNYGYTF.

There are many counts of this clonotype. The genes are TRBV25-1 and TRBJ2-7; 7 bases are shared with TRBD1. The germline V gene has CDR1 MGHDK and CDR2 SYGVNS. This CDR3 has 13 amino acids. The V segment lost 3 bases and the J segment 11 bases; nucleotides outside the gene matches: 10. As DNA, the CDR3 is TGTGCCAGCAGTGATAGAAGGGACAGCATAAAGTACTTC. This sequence encodes CASSDRRDSIKYF.

Many counts were recorded for this clonotype. The chain carries TRBV27 and TRBJ2-2; D remains ambiguous. This CDR3 is 14 amino acids long. The germline CDR1 and CDR2 sequences are MNHEY and SMNVEV (reference sequence). V lost 3 bases to trimming and J lost 3 bases, with 8 bases between them. The CDR3 spells CASSFKRYTGELFF. CDR3 coding DNA: TGTGCCAGCAGTTTTAAGAGATACACCGGGGAGCTGTTTTTT.

This chain links TRBV7-9 with TRBJ2-5, with D uncertain. V was pared by 5 bases and J by 2 bases, with 15 bases between. This CDR3 is built from 15 residues. The germline gives CDR1 SEHNR, CDR2 FQNEAQ (reference sequence). As DNA, the CDR3 is TGTGCCAGCAGCCCCCCCCGGGCTGTACAAGAGACCCAGTACTTC. As protein: CASSPPRAVQETQYF.